This TCR beta chain was documented in a study of T cell responses to AZD1222 COVID-19 vaccine. General study findings and limits: Clonal diversity was possibly underestimated, and the donors were mostly white British, with more females. Spike-spanning, vaccine-associated CD4 TCRs were dominant at 160-218 and 743-854.

On this clone itself: Its specificity is not known.

Germline CDR1 and CDR2: SGHAT and FQNNGV. The V end lost 10 bases, the J end lost 4 bases, and 23 bases lay between the germline ends. The CDR3 is 17 amino acids. Measured with immunoSEQ multiplex PCR; TCRdb has only the in-frame clones, and not every one. The sample contains about 140,000 clones, more than 90% of which appear only once. The chain couples TRBV11-2 to TRBJ2-6; D possibly corresponds to TRBD2 (5 bases). The receptor was isolated from an adult in good health. The sequencing here drew on peripheral blood, taken on day 0 of AZD1222 vaccination. CDR3 amino acids: CATYHPSPSLGANVLTF. DNA of the CDR3: TGTGCCACCTACCATCCTAGCCCCTCTCTGGGGGCCAACGTCCTGACTTTC.